This T cell receptor (beta chain) appears in the sequencing data of a study of blood T cell repertoires in COVID-19. Authors' methods: From reference gene primer amplification, estimates of nucleated cell counts were derived. Assay: immunoSEQ multiplex PCR; the TCRdb copy retains only in-frame clones and omits some. V, J and clone size were drawn from that table, and D and trimming were deduced from the DNA. The table shows about 220,000 clones, with 85% occurring only once. This CDR3 region has 14 residues. The ends were cut back, 4 bases at V and 6 bases at J, with 16 bases in the middle. Germline V gene lookup returns CDR1 SQVTM and CDR2 ANQGSEA.

The source material was peripheral blood. This receptor was obtained from a man aged 50 or older who had recovered from COVID-19. This chain uses TRBV29-1 with TRBJ2-1; weak D call: TRBD2 (5 bases). The CDR3 here is CSVVGVTGVNEQFF. CDR3 DNA: TGCAGCGTTGTGGGAGTCACCGGGGTCAATGAGCAGTTCTTC.